The TCR beta chain described here comes from a study of shared clonotypes between healthy human individuals. The repertoire was sequenced with immunoSEQ multiplex PCR; TCRdb's copy has only in-frame clones and lacks some. The sample comprises roughly 2 million clones, roughly 96% of which are singletons, and 0.1% to 0.15% rests with the top ten. V gave up 8 bases and J gave up 2 bases; unmatched junction bases: 4. The CDR3 is made up of 14 amino acids. The V gene's germline CDR1 is MNHNS and CDR2 SASEGT. V and J are TRBV6-1 and TRBJ2-5; 11 nucleotides agree with TRBD2. Sequencing used naive CD4+ T cells sorted from blood. Stated subset: CD45RA+ positively selected. The origin of this receptor is a man younger than 35 in good health. The CDR3 nucleotides are TGTGCCAGCGCACTAGCGGGGGCTCAAGAGACCCAGTACTTC. It encodes CASALAGAQETQYF.